This T cell receptor beta chain was observed in a study of control samples from healthy donors and cancer patients. Germline CDR1 and CDR2: KGHSH and LQKENI. V was pared by 3 bases and J by 2 bases, with 13 bases between. The CDR3 runs to 15 residues. TCRdb keeps only in-frame clones here, not all; method: immunoSEQ multiplex PCR. The sample carries 50,000 to 70,000 clones, 70% to 90% recorded once. This TCR came from a man aged 50 or older in good health. Sample: blood. The chain couples TRBV18 to TRBJ1-1; D call uncertain. The CDR3 here is CASSPSPAPNTEAFF. The CDR3 DNA sequence: TGTGCCAGCTCACCCTCCCCGGCCCCAAACACTGAAGCTTTCTTT.